These T cell receptor beta chains were read from a single sample in a study of glioma-infiltrating T cells after dendritic cell vaccination. Here immunoSEQ multiplex PCR was the method, and the copy in TCRdb shows in-frame clones only, minus some. The data hold 100,000 or so clones, with roughly 90% observed a single time. Sequenced here: blood, sampled after dendritic cell vaccination. The source is a human donor with glioblastoma. The CDR3 runs from the conserved cysteine through the conserved F or W. A D gene is named only where the DNA matches it firmly. Where a row states a size, it is once, few, many or the class of an expanded clone; other rows omit it.

.,TRBJ1-2,TRBD1,TRBV6-1,CASSGQLNYGYTF,TGTGCCAGCTCGGGACAGCTGAACTATGGCTACACCTTC
.,TRBJ1-2,TRBD1,TRBV18,CASSPGTENYGYTF,TGTGCCAGCTCACCGGGGACAGAAAACTATGGCTACACCTTC
.,TRBJ2-7,TRBD2,TRBV11-3,CASSPSGGGTPYEQYF,TGTGCCAGCAGCCCTTCCGGGGGGGGGACCCCCTACGAGCAGTACTTC
.,TRBJ2-2,.,TRBV11-2,CASTTKGGGELFF,TGTGCCAGCACTACCAAAGGAGGCGGGGAGCTGTTTTTT
.,TRBJ1-4,.,TRBV6-5,CASSYASTNEKLFF,TGTGCCAGCAGTTACGCGTCAACTAATGAAAAACTGTTTTTT
.,TRBJ2-3,TRBD2,TRBV6-5,CASSYAGEGTDTQYF,TGTGCCAGCAGTTACGCGGGGGAAGGCACAGATACGCAGTATTTT
.,TRBJ1-5,.,TRBV27,CASSRRAGFHISNQPQHF,TGTGCCAGCAGCAGACGTGCGGGGTTCCATATCAGCAATCAGCCCCAGCATTTT
.,TRBJ2-3,TRBD1,TRBV6-5,CASRTDRGADTQYF,TGTGCCAGCAGAACGGACAGGGGGGCAGATACGCAGTATTTT
.,TRBJ2-7,.,TRBV5-6,CASSPWAGNQQYF,TGTGCCAGCAGCCCTTGGGCAGGGAATCAGCAGTACTTC
once,TRBJ2-2,TRBD2,TRBV28,CAIEREGHGELFF,TGTGCCATCGAGCGGGAGGGCCACGGGGAGCTGTTTTTT
.,TRBJ1-1,TRBD1,TRBV19,CASSILHTGGFPPEAFF,TGTGCCAGTAGTATTCTCCACACAGGGGGCTTCCCCCCTGAAGCTTTCTTT
.,TRBJ2-7,TRBD2,TRBV6-9,CASSDGRASYEQYF,TGTGCCAGCAGTGACGGGAGGGCCTCCTACGAGCAGTACTTC
.,TRBJ1-2,.,TRBV30,CAWTGNYGYTF,TGTGCCTGGACAGGGAACTATGGCTACACCTTC
.,TRBJ1-1,.,TRBV11-2,CASSLVGHMNTEAFF,TGTGCCAGCAGCTTAGTCGGACACATGAACACTGAAGCTTTCTTT
.,TRBJ1-1,.,TRBV30,CAWNQGPGAAFF,TGTGCCTGGAACCAGGGCCCGGGAGCAGCTTTCTTT
.,TRBJ2-5,.,TRBV5-1,CASSSLAGTGETQYF,TGCGCCAGCAGCTCTCTGGCGGGAACGGGGGAGACCCAGTACTTC
.,TRBJ2-3,TRBD2,TRBV18,CASSPGLAGVTDTQYF,TGTGCCAGCTCACCGGGACTAGCGGGAGTGACAGATACGCAGTATTTT
.,TRBJ1-5,.,TRBV19,CASSQGRFQPQHF,TGTGCCAGTAGTCAGGGTAGGTTTCAGCCCCAGCATTTT
few,TRBJ2-1,TRBD2,TRBV7-2,CATAPERGVNEQFF,TGTGCCACCGCCCCGGAGCGGGGGGTAAATGAGCAGTTCTTC
.,TRBJ2-1,.,TRBV5-1,CASSLEEGSYNEQFF,TGCGCCAGCAGCTTGGAGGAGGGGTCCTACAATGAGCAGTTCTTC
.,TRBJ2-5,TRBD2,TRBV6-5,CASSPGTTQETQYF,TGTGCCAGCAGTCCCGGGACTACCCAAGAGACCCAGTACTTC
.,TRBJ2-1,TRBD2,TRBV6-6,CASRLPSGGLNEQFF,TGTGCCAGCAGACTACCTAGCGGGGGTCTCAATGAGCAGTTCTTC
.,TRBJ2-2,TRBD2,TRBV7-2,CASSYIAGGPAGELFF,TGTGCCAGCAGCTACATAGCGGGAGGGCCGGCCGGGGAGCTGTTTTTT
once,TRBJ1-5,.,TRBV7-9,CASSAGTLIQPQHF,TGTGCCAGCAGCGCCGGGACATTGATTCAGCCCCAGCATTTT
.,TRBJ1-1,.,TRBV12-2,CASRLVGRAPGGAGDNTEAFF,TGTGCAAGTCGCTTAGTAGGGCGGGCGCCAGGGGGCGCCGGCGATAACACTGAAGCTTTCTTT
.,TRBJ2-5,TRBD1,TRBV5-4,CASSLRTGSETQYF,TGTGCCAGCAGCTTGAGGACAGGGTCAGAGACCCAGTACTTC
.,TRBJ1-1,TRBD1,TRBV28,CASSSTGGRTEAFF,TGTGCCAGCAGTTCAACAGGGGGTCGAACTGAAGCTTTCTTT
.,TRBJ2-6,.,TRBV30,CAWSILLTLGASGTSSGANVLTF,TGTGCCTGGAGTATCCTCTTAACTTTGGGGGCCAGCGGGACTTCATCTGGGGCCAACGTCCTGACTTTC
few,TRBJ2-1,.,TRBV15,CATSIQGGLSYEQFF,TGTGCCACCAGCATCCAAGGTGGGCTGTCCTATGAGCAGTTCTTC
.,TRBJ2-7,.,TRBV2,CASQYTRAGEQYF,TGTGCCAGTCAATACACCAGGGCTGGCGAGCAGTACTTC
once,TRBJ2-7,TRBD2,TRBV7-2,CASSLDGTSGTYEQYF,TGTGCCAGCAGCTTGGACGGGACTAGCGGAACCTACGAGCAGTACTTC
few,TRBJ2-4,.,TRBV7-3,CASSRNSFGKNIQYF,TGTGCCAGCAGCAGAAATAGCTTTGGCAAAAACATTCAGTACTTC
once,TRBJ1-3,.,TRBV30,CAWRTASSGNTIYF,TGTGCCTGGAGGACAGCGAGCTCTGGAAACACCATATATTTT
.,TRBJ2-2,.,TRBV2,CASREGGRLTGELFF,TGTGCCAGCAGGGAGGGGGGGCGCTTAACCGGGGAGCTGTTTTTT
.,TRBJ1-5,TRBD1,TRBV19,CASRRGQGSSNQPQHF,TGTGCCAGTAGGCGTGGACAGGGATCGAGCAATCAGCCCCAGCATTTT
once,TRBJ1-1,.,TRBV18,CASSPLRTETEAFF,TGTGCCAGCTCACCACTGAGGACAGAAACTGAAGCTTTCTTT
.,TRBJ1-6,.,TRBV5-1,CASSLAPGFYGSPLHF,TGCGCCAGCAGCTTGGCCCCAGGGTTTTATGGTTCACCCCTCCACTTT
.,TRBJ2-3,.,TRBV5-1,CASSEPGQDTQYF,TGCGCCAGCAGCGAGCCTGGGCAAGATACGCAGTATTTT
once,TRBJ1-1,.,TRBV14,CASRRGQYTEAFF,TGTGCCAGCAGACGTGGACAGTACACTGAAGCTTTCTTT
.,TRBJ2-3,.,TRBV7-8,CASSLALNRETDTQYF,TGTGCCAGCAGCTTAGCCCTAAACAGGGAAACAGATACGCAGTATTTT
few,TRBJ2-5,TRBD1,TRBV9,CASSAGSQGAGTQYF,TGTGCCAGCAGCGCGGGCTCCCAGGGGGCGGGGACCCAGTACTTC
many,TRBJ2-7,TRBD1,TRBV5-5,CASLGQGGNEQYF,TGTGCCAGCCTAGGACAGGGAGGCAACGAGCAGTACTTC
.,TRBJ2-2,.,TRBV28,CASSTPGESGELFF,TGTGCCAGCAGTACCCCGGGGGAGAGCGGGGAGCTGTTTTTT
.,TRBJ1-4,.,TRBV12-2,CASRLVTGQGDEKLFF,TGTGCAAGTCGCTTAGTTACTGGACAGGGGGACGAAAAACTGTTTTTT
.,TRBJ2-1,TRBD2,TRBV9,CASSVGLAGINEQFF,TGTGCCAGCAGCGTAGGACTAGCGGGAATCAATGAGCAGTTCTTC
.,TRBJ2-7,.,TRBV11-2,CASSPLTGAIGEQYF,TGTGCCAGCAGCCCCCTGACAGGCGCTATCGGCGAGCAGTACTTC
.,TRBJ2-5,.,TRBV6-1,CASSEVLARETQYF,TGTGCCAGCAGTGAAGTCCTAGCTCGCGAGACCCAGTACTTC
.,TRBJ2-3,TRBD2,TRBV7-9,CASSRTREADTQYF,TGTGCCAGCAGCCGGACTAGAGAGGCAGATACGCAGTATTTT
.,TRBJ2-3,.,TRBV2,CTSSTQGLDTDTQYF,TGTACCAGCAGTACACAGGGTTTGGACACAGATACGCAGTATTTT
.,TRBJ2-2,.,TRBV15,CATSRATGVRGELFF,TGTGCCACCAGCAGGGCGACGGGGGTGAGAGGGGAGCTGTTTTTT
.,TRBJ2-1,.,TRBV19,CASSITVDTSVNEQFF,TGTGCCAGTAGTATCACAGTCGACACGTCCGTCAATGAGCAGTTCTTC
once,TRBJ1-2,TRBD1,TRBV7-9,CASSPDGTGYGYTF,TGTGCCAGCAGCCCCGATGGGACAGGCTATGGCTACACCTTC
once,TRBJ1-4,.,TRBV9,CASSVGVQGEKLFF,TGTGCCAGCAGCGTAGGAGTACAGGGCGAAAAACTGTTTTTT
.,TRBJ2-3,TRBD2,TRBV7-9,CASRLAGIADTQYF,TGTGCCAGCAGACTAGCGGGAATCGCAGATACGCAGTATTTT
.,TRBJ2-2,.,TRBV11-2,CASSLGVGELFF,TGTGCCAGCAGCTTAGGAGTCGGGGAGCTGTTTTTT
.,TRBJ2-2,TRBD2,TRBV10-1,CASSDLAGGRTGELFF,TGCGCCAGCAGTGACCTAGCGGGGGGACGCACCGGGGAGCTGTTTTTT
.,TRBJ1-1,.,TRBV2,CASSAQANTEAFF,TGTGCCAGCAGTGCTCAAGCGAACACTGAAGCTTTCTTT
.,TRBJ1-1,TRBD1,TRBV18,CASSPLPSGTGTGDTEAFF,TGTGCCAGCTCACCACTACCCAGTGGGACAGGGACTGGAGACACTGAAGCTTTCTTT
.,TRBJ1-2,TRBD1,TRBV7-2,CASSSTERDRRDYGYTF,TGTGCCAGCAGCTCCACCGAACGGGACAGACGAGACTATGGCTACACCTTC